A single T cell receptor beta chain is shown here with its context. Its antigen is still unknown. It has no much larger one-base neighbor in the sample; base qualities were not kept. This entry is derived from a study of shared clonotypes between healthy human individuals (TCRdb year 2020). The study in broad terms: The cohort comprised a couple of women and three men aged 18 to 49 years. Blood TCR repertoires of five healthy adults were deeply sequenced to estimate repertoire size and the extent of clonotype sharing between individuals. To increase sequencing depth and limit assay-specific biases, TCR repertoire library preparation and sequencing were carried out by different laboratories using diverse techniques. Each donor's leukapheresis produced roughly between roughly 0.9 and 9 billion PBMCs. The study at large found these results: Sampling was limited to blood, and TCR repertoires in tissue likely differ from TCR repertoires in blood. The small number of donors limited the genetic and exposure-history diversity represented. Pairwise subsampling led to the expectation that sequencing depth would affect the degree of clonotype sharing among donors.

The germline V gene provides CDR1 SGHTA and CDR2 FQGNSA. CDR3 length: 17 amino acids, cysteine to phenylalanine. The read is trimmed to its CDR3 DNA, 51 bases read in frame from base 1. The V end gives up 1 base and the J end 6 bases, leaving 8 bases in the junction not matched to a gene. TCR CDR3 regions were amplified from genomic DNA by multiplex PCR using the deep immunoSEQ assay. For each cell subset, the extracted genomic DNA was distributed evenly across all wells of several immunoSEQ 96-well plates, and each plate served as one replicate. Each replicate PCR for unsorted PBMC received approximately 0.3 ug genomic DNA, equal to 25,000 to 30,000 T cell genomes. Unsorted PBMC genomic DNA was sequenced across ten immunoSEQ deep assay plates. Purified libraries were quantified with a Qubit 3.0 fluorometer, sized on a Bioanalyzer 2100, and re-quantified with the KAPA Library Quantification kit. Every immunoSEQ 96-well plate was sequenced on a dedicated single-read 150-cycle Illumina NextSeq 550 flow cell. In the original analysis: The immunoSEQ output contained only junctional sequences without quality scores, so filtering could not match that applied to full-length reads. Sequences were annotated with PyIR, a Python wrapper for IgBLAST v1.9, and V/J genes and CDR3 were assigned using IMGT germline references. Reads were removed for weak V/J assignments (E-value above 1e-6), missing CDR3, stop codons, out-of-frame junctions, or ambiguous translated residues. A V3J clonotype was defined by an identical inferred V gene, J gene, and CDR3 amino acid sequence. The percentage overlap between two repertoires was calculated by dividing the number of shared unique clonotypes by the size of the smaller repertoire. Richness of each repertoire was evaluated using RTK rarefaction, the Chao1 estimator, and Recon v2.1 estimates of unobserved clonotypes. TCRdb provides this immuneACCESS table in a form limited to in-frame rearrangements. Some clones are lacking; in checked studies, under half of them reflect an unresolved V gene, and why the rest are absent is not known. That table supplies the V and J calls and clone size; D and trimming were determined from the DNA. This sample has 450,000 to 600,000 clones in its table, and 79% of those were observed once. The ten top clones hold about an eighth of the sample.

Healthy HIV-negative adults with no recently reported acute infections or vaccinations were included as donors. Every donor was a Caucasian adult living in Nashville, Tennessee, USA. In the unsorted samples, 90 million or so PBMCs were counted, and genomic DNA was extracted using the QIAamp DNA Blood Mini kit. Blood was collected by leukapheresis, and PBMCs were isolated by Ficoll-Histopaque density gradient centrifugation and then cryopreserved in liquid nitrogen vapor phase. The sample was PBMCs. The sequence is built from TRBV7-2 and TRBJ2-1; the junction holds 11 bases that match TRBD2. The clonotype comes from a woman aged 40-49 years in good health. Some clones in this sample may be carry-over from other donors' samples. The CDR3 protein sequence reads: CASSLGPVAGGGNEQFF. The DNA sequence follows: TGTGCCAGCAGCTTAGGGCCGGTAGCGGGAGGGGGCAATGAGCAGTTCTTC.